Shown below are 28 T cell receptor beta chains from a single sample sequenced in a study of memory CD4+ T cells and cytomegalovirus serostatus. Single viable CD3+CD4+CD8-CD45RO+ cells were sorted as the memory CD4+ T cells. TCRdb's table, derived via immunoSEQ multiplex PCR, lists solely in-frame clones and lacks some. Found here are roughly 40,000 clones, around 84% of them singletons; the top ten hold approximately 0.78%. The specimen was memory CD4+ T cells from blood. The receptors were sampled from an adult in good health and CMV-seronegative.

The rearrangement links TRBV6-1 to TRBJ2-3; TRBD2 aligns across 15 bases. V lost 4 bases and J lost 4; bases outside the gene matches: 6. The CDR3 loop spans 17 amino acids. In germline, CDR1 is MNHNS, CDR2 SASEGT. CDR3 amino acids: CASSGPRTSGGADTQYF. The CDR3 DNA sequence: TGTGCCAGCAGTGGACCACGGACTAGCGGGGGGGCAGATACGCAGTATTTT.

CDR3 nucleotides: TGTGCCAGCAGCTTGCCCTCTAGCTACTCGTCCTACAATGAGCAGTTCTTC. Translated: CASSLPSSYSSYNEQFF. The gene calls are TRBV5-6 and TRBJ2-1; D is possibly TRBD2 (5 bases). The V gene's germline CDR1 is SGHDT and CDR2 YYEEEE. This CDR3 is built from 17 residues. V lost 1 base and J 1 base, leaving 15 bases between the germline ends.

The chain has TRBV2 and TRBJ2-3; D is tentatively TRBD1 or TRBD2 (5 bases each). V shed 5 bases and J shed 2 bases, with 14 bases lying between them. CDR1 and CDR2 (germline): SNHLY, FYNNEI. CDR3 length equals 15 residues. The CDR3 nucleotides read TGTGCCAGCAGTCCGGGACGGGGATTCACAGATACGCAGTATTTT. Translation gives CASSPGRGFTDTQYF.

V usage is TRBV30 and J usage is TRBJ1-2; possible D gene TRBD1, 6 bases. The CDR3 has 17 amino acids. Germline assignment: CDR1 GTSNPN and CDR2 SVGIG (reference sequence). V lost 2 bases and J lost 7, with 26 bases in between. CDR3 amino acids: CAWSRAGGGGQRFGYTF. The CDR3 region has the DNA TGTGCCTGGAGTCGGGCCGGAGGGGGGGGACAAAGATTTGGCTACACCTTC.

CDR3 sequence: CASSDPVVGAGAHNEQFF. CDR3 DNA: TGCGCCAGCAGCGACCCCGTCGTAGGGGCGGGGGCCCACAATGAGCAGTTCTTC. This chain joins TRBV4-1 and TRBJ2-1, with a weak D call TRBD2 (7 bases). V was pared by 5 bases and J by 5 bases, with 25 bases between. CDR1 MGHRA and CDR2 YSYEKL come from the germline V gene. The CDR3 contains 18 residues.

CDR3 sequence (DNA): TGTGCCAGCAGCGAGGACAGGGCACAGCCCCAGCATTTT. Translated: CASSEDRAQPQHF. This chain uses TRBV11-2 with TRBJ1-5, with 8 bases identical to TRBD1. Per germline, CDR1 SGHAT and CDR2 FQNNGV. V lost 5 bases to trimming and J lost 7 bases; unmatched junction nucleotides: 4. CDR3 size: 13 residues. The full variable domain, completed using reference TRBV11-2 and TRBJ1-5, is EAGVAQSPRYKIIEKRQSVAFWCNPISGHATLYWYQQILGQGPKLLIQFQNNGVVDDSQLPKDRFSAERLKGVDSTLKIQPAKLEDSAVYLCASSEDRAQPQHFGDGTRLSIL.

The chain carries TRBV5-4 and TRBJ2-3; D gene unclear. V gave up 5 bases and J gave up 0 bases, with 16 bases separating them. The CDR3 runs 16 residues. Per the germline V gene, CDR1 is SGHNT and CDR2 is YYREEE (reference sequence). As DNA, the CDR3 is TGTGCCAGCAGTAATCCCCGGGCGATGAGCACAGATACGCAGTATTTT. It translates to CASSNPRAMSTDTQYF.

The chain recombines TRBV2 with TRBJ2-1; 7 bases agree with TRBD1. The CDR3 covers 15 residues. Germline V lookup: CDR1 SNHLY, CDR2 FYNNEI. J gave up 3 bases and V 5 bases, and 7 bases lay outside the gene matches. The CDR3 region has the DNA TGTGCCAGCAGTCAAAGGACAGGCCGCTACAATGAGCAGTTCTTC. Its translation is CASSQRTGRYNEQFF.

The V gene is TRBV7-9, the J gene TRBJ2-1, with 7 nucleotides matching TRBD2. V shed 4 bases, J shed 4 bases, and the junction held 7 bases outside the gene matches. Germline V lookup: CDR1 SEHNR, CDR2 FQNEAQ (reference sequence). This CDR3 contains 15 residues. DNA of the CDR3: TGTGCCAGCAGCTATACGGGGGGTTTATACAATGAGCAGTTCTTC. This encodes CASSYTGGLYNEQFF.

The J gene is TRBJ2-1, the V gene TRBV5-1; 7 bases match TRBD2. CDR1 SGHRS and CDR2 YFSETQ come from the germline V gene. This CDR3 has 15 residues. Germline trimming cut 1 base from V and 5 bases from J; bases unmatched to any gene: 6. The chain's CDR3 is CASSLNGGKDNEQFF. The CDR3 region has the DNA TGCGCCAGCAGCTTGAACGGGGGGAAAGACAATGAGCAGTTCTTC.

The chain links TRBV2 to TRBJ2-2; D might be TRBD1 or TRBD2, each matching 5 bases. The V gene's germline CDR1 is SNHLY and CDR2 FYNNEI. CDR3 length: 13 residues. With 4 bases removed from V and 6 bases from J, the gap between germline ends came to 9 bases. CDR3 in DNA: TGTGCCAGCAGTGGGGGACCGGCCGGGGAGCTGTTTTTT. This translates into CASSGGPAGELFF.

The rearrangement links TRBV21-1 to TRBJ1-2; TRBD1 is taken as the D call from the table, unchecked against the DNA. TRBV21-1 is tagged as a pseudogene. CDR3 length equals 13 residues. This CDR3 is CASSKGTNYGYTF. CDR3 nucleotide sequence: TGTGCCAGCAGCAAGGGCACTAACTATGGCTACACCTTC.

V gene TRBV7-6 combines with J gene TRBJ2-2; D is undetermined. V was pared by 5 bases and J by 0 bases, with 13 bases between. The CDR3 spans 16 residues. CDR1 and CDR2 (germline): SGHVS, FNYEAQ. As DNA, the CDR3 is TGTGCCAGCAGCCTTGCCTCATCAACGAACACCGGGGAGCTGTTTTTT. Its translation is CASSLASSTNTGELFF.

The genes are TRBV6-1 and TRBJ2-1; 14 bases align to TRBD2. CDR3 length: 16 amino acids. With 4 bases clipped from V and 7 bases from J, the junction kept 6 bases outside the gene matches. CDR1 MNHNS and CDR2 SASEGT come from the germline V gene. DNA for the CDR3: TGTGCCAGCAGTGCCGGGACTAGCGGGGGAGAGAATGAGCAGTTCTTC. Encoded protein: CASSAGTSGGENEQFF.

The chain has TRBV7-9 and TRBJ2-1; 7 bases are shared with TRBD1. The ends lost 1 base at V and 8 bases at J; junction bases unmatched: 11. CDR3 length equals 16 residues. The germline V gene has CDR1 SEHNR and CDR2 FQNEAQ (reference sequence). Here the CDR3 reads CASSLVLTGKIDEQFF. The CDR3 nucleotides are TGTGCCAGCAGCTTAGTCCTGACAGGGAAGATCGATGAGCAGTTCTTC.

The rearrangement uses TRBV7-2 and TRBJ1-6; 8 bases match TRBD1. In germline, CDR1 is SGHTA, CDR2 FQGNSA. With V trimmed by 4 bases and J by 14 bases, 7 bases remained unmatched. The CDR3 sequence is 13 residues long. CDR3 in DNA: TGTGCCAGCAGCTCGGACAGGGACCCAACCCTCCACTTT. Its translation: CASSSDRDPTLHF.

The chain recombines TRBV5-1 with TRBJ1-6, with 8 nucleotides matching TRBD1. The CDR3 is 17 amino acids. Trimming took 1 base from V and 7 from J; bases not matched to a gene: 10. CDR1 is SGHRS and CDR2 is YFSETQ in the germline V gene. The CDR3 loop is CASSLQLSTGANSPLHF. In nucleotides, the CDR3 is TGCGCCAGCAGCTTGCAACTCTCGACAGGGGCCAATTCACCCCTCCACTTT.

This chain joins TRBV27 and TRBJ1-1, with D perhaps matching TRBD1 (6 bases). Between the trimmed V and J ends, which lost 2 bases and 8 bases, there was a span of 12 bases. Per germline, CDR1 MNHEY and CDR2 SMNVEV (reference sequence). The CDR3 has 13 amino acids. This CDR3 reads CASSLLGGPEAFF. The CDR3 region has the DNA TGTGCCAGCAGTTTACTGGGGGGGCCAGAAGCTTTCTTT.

By sample fraction, this clone is medium-sized (0.01 to 0.1%). The chain is built from TRBV12-5 and TRBJ1-4; D may be TRBD1 (5 bases). The CDR3 covers 16 residues. Germline loops: CDR1 LGHNT, CDR2 FRNRAP. The V end was cut by 0 bases, the J end by 4 bases, with 12 bases between. The CDR3 protein is CASGLVGLTLNEKLFF. The CDR3 nucleotides read TGTGCTAGTGGTTTGGTGGGACTTACCCTTAATGAAAAACTGTTTTTT.

CDR3 sequence reads: CASSQGLAQETQYF. The DNA for the CDR3 is TGTGCCAGCAGCCAGGGACTAGCTCAAGAGACCCAGTACTTC. The chain employs TRBV5-4 and TRBJ2-5, with 9 bases lining up with TRBD2. Trimming at V came to 4 bases and at J to 2 bases, leaving 3 bases not matched to a gene. Germline assignment: CDR1 SGHNT and CDR2 YYREEE (reference sequence). There are 14 residues in the CDR3.

For the CDR3, the DNA is TGTGCCAGCAGCTTAGGGAGATCTGAAGCTTTCTTT. Encoded protein: CASSLGRSEAFF. The rearrangement uses TRBV7-8 and TRBJ1-1; D remains unclear. The V gene's germline CDR1 is SGHVS and CDR2 FQNEAQ. The CDR3 is 12 residues long. V was clipped by 1 base and J by 6 bases, with 6 bases between them.

This clone was seen a few times. The V and J genes are TRBV18 and TRBJ1-1; D gene unclear. Between the trimmed V and J ends, which lost 3 bases and 4 bases, there was a span of 9 bases. The CDR3 runs 13 residues. In germline, CDR1 is KGHSH, CDR2 LQKENI. CDR3 in DNA: TGTGCCAGCTCACCGGCACAAGCCACTGAAGCTTTCTTT. This encodes CASSPAQATEAFF. The full variable domain, completed using reference TRBV18 and TRBJ1-1, is NAGVMQNPRHLVRRRGQEARLRCSPMKGHSHVYWYRQLPEEGLKFMVYLQKENIIDESGMPKERFSAEFPKEGPSILRIQQVVRGDSAAYFCASSPAQATEAFFGQGTRLTVV.

The chain uses TRBV19 and TRBJ1-2, with TRBD1 as a possible D gene (6 bases). With 5 bases removed from V and 3 bases from J, the gap between germline ends came to 13 bases. In germline, CDR1 is LNHDA, CDR2 SQIVND (reference sequence). The CDR3 sequence is 14 residues long. Written as DNA, the CDR3 is TGTGCCAGTAGTCAACTGGAGGGGGACTATGGCTACACCTTC. Protein sequence: CASSQLEGDYGYTF.

The J gene is TRBJ1-1, the V gene TRBV6-6; maybe TRBD1 (5 bases). Trimming shortened V by 6 bases and J by 0 bases, and 11 bases separated the two germline ends. Germline CDR1 reads MNHNY; CDR2 reads SVGAGI (reference sequence). The CDR3 runs to 14 residues. The CDR3 nucleotides are TGTGCCAGCAGGTCGGCGGGGGTGAACACTGAAGCTTTCTTT. Translation: CASRSAGVNTEAFF.

The chain uses TRBV9 and TRBJ2-4, with 7 bases lining up with TRBD1. This CDR3 comprises 17 residues. Germline loops: CDR1 SGDLS, CDR2 YYNGEE. The trim removed 5 bases at V and 3 bases at J, leaving 14 bases unmatched. The CDR3, as DNA: TGTGCCAGCAGTGCCCCGCCGAGGACAGGAGGCAAAAACATTCAGTACTTC. Protein: CASSAPPRTGGKNIQYF.

The chain has TRBV7-2 and TRBJ2-3; 9 bases align to TRBD2. In germline, CDR1 is SGHTA, CDR2 FQGNSA. The V and J ends lost 5 bases and 0 bases, in that order; junction bases with no gene match: 3. This CDR3 has 15 residues. Here the CDR3 reads CASSPLAGSTDTQYF. DNA for the CDR3: TGTGCCAGCAGCCCTCTAGCGGGGAGCACAGATACGCAGTATTTT.

The chain couples TRBV5-6 to TRBJ2-2; 8 bases fit TRBD1. V dropped 4 bases and J dropped 7; count of bases not matched to a gene: 6. Germline loops: CDR1 SGHDT, CDR2 YYEEEE. The CDR3 has 14 residues. CDR3 DNA sequence: TGTGCCAGCAGCAGAAACAGGGGGAACGGGGAGCTGTTTTTT. This gives the protein CASSRNRGNGELFF.

The J gene is TRBJ1-4, the V gene TRBV5-1; D unclear. V was cut by 0 bases and J by 4 bases, with 10 bases left in between. The CDR3 covers 15 residues. CDR1 is SGHRS, CDR2 YFSETQ, per germline. CDR3 coding DNA: TGCGCCAGCAGCTTGGAACTGGGCCTTAATGAAAAACTGTTTTTT. This sequence encodes CASSLELGLNEKLFF.